Detailed here is one T cell receptor beta chain. Its antigen remains undetermined. The record has no base qualities; no much larger clone is one base away. RNA was extracted with the RNeasy kit and 0.5 to 1 ug was reverse transcribed using random hexamers. The immunoSEQ multiplex PCR assay, covering 54 Vbeta and 13 Jbeta segments, was used to amplify TCR beta CDR3 regions. PCR amplification bias was corrected by using a synthetic template baseline for primer optimization and computational correction. Regarding the original processing steps: Only productive sequences were kept, with reads annotated to V, D and J genes according to IMGT and analyzed in immunoSEQ Analyzer. Clonality was computed as one minus Shannon entropy normalized by log2 of the number of productive unique sequences. For each patient and control, public and private clones were evaluated among the 100 most prevalent clones. Clones were defined as Susac-specific if absent from the healthy and MS cohorts, from under 1,200 published viral clones and from other ImmuneACCESS disease sequences. The public reads were quality trimmed at Q25 with fastp and then assembled into clones with MiXCR by TCRdb, keeping productive beta chains. Rows are unified per CDR3 protein, each entry keeping the most common DNA and genes. The V and J calls and clone size come from TCRdb's table, not from the authors' own analysis. The sample table holds roughly 200,000 distinct CDR3 sequences, of which under 97% were seen once. 0.093% of the sample goes to the ten largest clones.

These data are taken from a study of CD8 T cells in Susac syndrome (dated by TCRdb to the late 2010s). As for the study more broadly: Repertoire sequencing was used to test whether CD8+ T cell activation and differentiation in Susac syndrome was antigen driven. On the study overall, not on this receptor specifically: The TCR sequencing and HLA analysis was acknowledged to have included a relatively small number of individuals.

From a lookup of the germline V gene (reference sequence), CDR1 and CDR2 are SEHNR and FQNEAQ. V gives up 2 bases and J gives up 1 base, and the segment between their germline ends measures 8 bases. The CDR3 spans 14 residues, from the cysteine through the phenylalanine. CDR3 DNA is the only sequence kept; it has 42 bases, read in frame from the first base. Peripheral blood CD8+ and CD4+ T cells from healthy donors, Susac syndrome patients and multiple sclerosis patients were profiled by high-throughput TCR beta sequencing. The multiple sclerosis controls were treatment-naive patients who had stable or active relapsing-remitting disease and met the revised McDonald criteria. Bulk CD8+ and CD4+ T cells were purified magnetically by negative isolation, whereas CD8+ TEMRA cells were enriched by FACS. Blood was collected in EDTA tubes and processed within 24 hours, with PBMCs isolated through density gradient centrifugation. PBMCs intended for TCR sequencing were frozen in liquid nitrogen and were later thawed in a 37 degrees C water bath. The sorted or isolated CD4+, CD8+ and CD8+ TEMRA cells had a purity of 90% or higher.

The specimen was CD4+ T cells from PBMCs. This TCR was sampled from a human donor with multiple sclerosis. The V and J segments used are TRBV7-9 and TRBJ1-1; the D gene is unclear. The CDR3 amino acid sequence is: CASSLITPNTEAFF. The DNA sequence reads TGTGCCAGCAGCTTAATCACCCCGAACACTGAAGCTTTCTTT.